The T cell receptor (beta chain) described here comes from a study of blood T cell repertoires in COVID-19. Whole-study context: Spain, Italy and the United States supplied samples that represented acute and convalescent COVID-19. The cDNA or gDNA used as material had been derived from T cells, B-cell-depleted T cells, or PBMCs.

This clone was found once. Data came from immunoSEQ multiplex PCR; TCRdb stores just in-frame clones and leaves some out. The sample lists 200,000 or so clones; around 83% were seen once. This TCR came from a man aged 50-59 years who had recovered from COVID-19. The sample consisted of peripheral blood.

CDR3 sequence: CALRDSGNTIYF. CDR3 sequence (DNA): TGTGCCCTTCGGGACTCTGGAAACACCATATATTTT. This rearrangement joins TRBV18 to TRBJ1-3; D unresolved. The length of the CDR3 is 12 residues. Germline loops: CDR1 KGHSH, CDR2 LQKENI. V shed 11 bases and J shed 0 bases, with 8 bases lying between them.